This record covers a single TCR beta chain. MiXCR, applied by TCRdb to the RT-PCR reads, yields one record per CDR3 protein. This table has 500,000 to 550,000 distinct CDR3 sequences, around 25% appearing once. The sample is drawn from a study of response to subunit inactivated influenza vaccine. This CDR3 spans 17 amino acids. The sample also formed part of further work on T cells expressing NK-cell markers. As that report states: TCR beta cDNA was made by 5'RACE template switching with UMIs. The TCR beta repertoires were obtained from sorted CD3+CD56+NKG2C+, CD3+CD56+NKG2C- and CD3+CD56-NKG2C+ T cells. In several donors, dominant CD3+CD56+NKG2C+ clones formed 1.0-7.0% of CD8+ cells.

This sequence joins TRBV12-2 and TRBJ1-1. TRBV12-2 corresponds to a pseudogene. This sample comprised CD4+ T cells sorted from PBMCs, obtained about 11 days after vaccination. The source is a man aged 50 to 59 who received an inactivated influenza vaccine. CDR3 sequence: CASRLADDGSPNTEAFF. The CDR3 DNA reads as TGTGCAAGTCGCTTAGCGGACGACGGGAGTCCGAACACTGAAGCTTTCTTT.